This is a list of T cell receptor beta chains from one sample in a study of T cells in Graves' hyperthyroidism and ophthalmopathy. TCRdb processed the multiplex PCR reads anew with MiXCR; each CDR3 protein has one entry. In the table there are around 420,000 distinct CDR3 sequences, 15% to 19% of which are singletons. Sequences were obtained from blood. These receptors originate from a woman aged 18-30 years with Graves' hyperthyroidism. Both conserved end residues are part of each CDR3. D genes are given only for firm matches. Only part of the rows carry a size: once, few, many, or a class if the clone is expanded.

CASSLSGSETEAFF | TGTGCCAGCAGCTTATCTGGGAGTGAAACTGAAGCTTTCTTT | TRBJ1-1 | TRBV7-2 | many | .
CSARRERAEAFF | TGCAGTGCTAGAAGAGAGAGGGCTGAAGCTTTCTTT | TRBJ1-1 | TRBV20-1 | many | .
CASSLIGYETQYF | TGCGCCAGCAGCTTGATTGGGTACGAGACCCAGTACTTC | TRBJ2-5 | TRBV5-1 | few | .
CSASGRADYGYTF | TGCAGTGCCTCGGGGAGGGCGGATTATGGCTACACCTTC | TRBJ1-2 | TRBV20-1 | . | .
CASSPTGGRNQPQHF | TGTGCCAGCAGCCCAACAGGGGGCCGCAATCAGCCCCAGCATTTT | TRBJ1-5 | TRBV6-2/TRBV6-3 | many | TRBD1
CSATGPFDSNQPQHF | TGCAGTGCCACAGGGCCTTTCGATAGCAATCAGCCCCAGCATTTT | TRBJ1-5 | TRBV20-1 | few | .
CASSYRSGRMGGEQYF | TGTGCCAGCAGTTACCGGAGCGGGAGAATGGGGGGGGAGCAGTACTTC | TRBJ2-7 | TRBV6-1 | many | TRBD2
CASSILAVSSYEQYF | TGTGCCAGCAGCATACTAGCGGTTAGCTCCTACGAGCAGTACTTC | TRBJ2-7 | TRBV7-8 | few | TRBD2
CASSFSGDMAPQHF | TGTGCCAGCAGTTTTTCGGGAGATATGGCACCCCAGCATTTT | TRBJ1-5 | TRBV12-3/TRBV12-4 | many | .
CASSFLTRGEQYF | TGTGCCAGCAGTTTCCTCACTAGAGGCGAGCAGTACTTC | TRBJ2-7 | TRBV12-3/TRBV12-4 | many | .
CASSGFVPMVSARYEQFF | TGTGCCAGCAGTGGTTTCGTCCCAATGGTTAGCGCACGGTATGAGCAGTTCTTC | TRBJ2-1 | TRBV6-1 | . | .
CASSSRGQGRRTDTQYF | TGCGCCAGCAGCTCCCGAGGACAGGGACGGCGCACAGATACGCAGTATTTT | TRBJ2-3 | TRBV5-1 | . | TRBD1
CASTLTGLGNEQFF | TGTGCCAGCACCCTGACAGGGTTGGGGAATGAGCAGTTCTTC | TRBJ2-1 | TRBV12-3/TRBV12-4 | few | TRBD1
CASSYRSEFTEAFF | TGTGCCAGCAGTTACCGGTCGGAGTTCACTGAAGCTTTCTTT | TRBJ1-1 | TRBV6-5 | many | .
CASSQGLAGTYEQYF | TGTGCCAGCTCCCAGGGACTAGCGGGAACCTACGAGCAGTACTTC | TRBJ2-7 | TRBV18 | many | TRBD2
CASRGRGQGVSYEQYF | TGTGCCAGCAGGGGACGTGGACAGGGGGTCTCCTACGAGCAGTACTTC | TRBJ2-7 | TRBV2 | many | TRBD1
CASGLLGLVWHEQYF | TGTGCCAGCGGCCTTTTAGGTCTAGTTTGGCACGAGCAGTACTTC | TRBJ2-7 | TRBV12-3/TRBV12-4 | many | .
CASSLQRAYEQYF | TGCGCCAGCAGCCTCCAGAGAGCCTACGAGCAGTACTTC | TRBJ2-7 | TRBV4-1 | . | .
CASSLVYHISVSPGQGRYNEQFF | TGTGCCAGCAGCTTGGTATACCATATTTCGGTGTCCCCAGGACAGGGTCGGTACAATGAGCAGTTCTTC | TRBJ2-1 | TRBV5-6 | few | TRBD1
CASSQVSQSSGNTIYF | TGTGCCAGCAGCCAAGTTTCACAGTCCTCTGGAAACACCATATATTTT | TRBJ1-3 | TRBV14 | . | .
CASSRGQGRNTEAFF | TGTGCCAGCAGCCGTGGACAGGGGAGGAACACTGAAGCTTTCTTT | TRBJ1-1 | TRBV5-8 | many | TRBD1
CASSYSVLYQETQYF | TGTGCCAGCAGTTACTCTGTACTGTACCAAGAGACCCAGTACTTC | TRBJ2-5 | TRBV6-5 | many | .
CASSLDGFSSYEQYF | TGTGCCAGCAGCTTAGACGGTTTTAGCTCCTACGAGCAGTACTTC | TRBJ2-7 | TRBV7-9 | many | .
CASSIDGGLDEKLFF | TGTGCCAGTAGTATCGACGGTGGGTTGGATGAAAAACTGTTTTTT | TRBJ1-4 | TRBV19 | . | .
CASSLTGGDTEAFF | TGTGCCAGCAGCTTAACCGGTGGGGACACTGAAGCTTTCTTT | TRBJ1-1 | TRBV11-1 | many | .
CASSLRTSGTQETQYF | TGTGCCAGCAGCTTACGCACTAGCGGGACCCAAGAGACCCAGTACTTC | TRBJ2-5 | TRBV11-1 | many | TRBD2
CASSLAAAAQFQDTQYF | TGCGCCAGCAGCTTGGCCGCGGCAGCACAATTCCAAGATACGCAGTATTTT | TRBJ2-3 | TRBV5-1 | . | .
CASSYSSGGRNEQYF | TGTGCCAGCAGTTACTCGAGCGGGGGGCGGAACGAGCAGTACTTC | TRBJ2-7 | TRBV6-2/TRBV6-3 | . | TRBD2
CASSAQSYEQYF | TGTGCCAGCAGCGCCCAAAGTTACGAGCAGTACTTC | TRBJ2-7 | TRBV2 | few | .
CASSEATGVGEKLFF | TGTGCCAGCAGTGAAGCGACAGGGGTAGGCGAAAAACTGTTTTTT | TRBJ1-4 | TRBV2 | many | TRBD1
CASSQDTTGGNYTF | TGTGCCAGCAGCCAAGACACAACAGGTGGGAACTACACCTTC | TRBJ1-2 | TRBV3-1 | once | .
CAISESSSGRPNTEAFF | TGTGCCATCAGTGAGTCGAGTTCAGGACGTCCGAACACTGAAGCTTTCTTT | TRBJ1-1 | TRBV10-3 | few | .
CSAPLLSGGSNEQFF | TGCAGTGCTCCCCTTTTGTCGGGGGGATCCAATGAGCAGTTCTTC | TRBJ2-1 | TRBV20-1 | few | TRBD2
CASSVTGQSGQPQHF | TGTGCCAGCAGCGTGACAGGGCAGAGTGGTCAGCCCCAGCATTTT | TRBJ1-5 | TRBV9 | many | TRBD1
CASSPGGTSGNNEQFF | TGTGCCAGCTCACCAGGCGGGACTAGCGGCAACAATGAGCAGTTCTTC | TRBJ2-1 | TRBV18 | . | TRBD2
CSARGVGYDTQYF | TGCAGTGCTAGAGGGGTGGGTTACGATACGCAGTATTTT | TRBJ2-3 | TRBV20-1 | few | .